The sequence of this T cell receptor (beta chain) was determined in a study of blood T cells in healthy people across ages. A second PCR, run for roughly 7 to 11 cycles, used a sample-barcoded 5' primer plus a J-beta primer mix. Carrying 12 random nucleotides, a template-switch adaptor labeled each individual cDNA molecule. Each CDR3 protein gets one entry after TCRdb re-called the 5' RACE reads with MiXCR. The table includes hundreds of thousands of distinct CDR3 sequences, around 49% detected once. It was approximately 10 milliliters of peripheral blood that were drawn from each donor. No fewer than 6 million PBMCs went into each sample. Germline CDR1 and CDR2: MDHEN and SYDVKM. V was clipped by 6 bases and J by 5 bases, with 10 bases between them. The CDR3 consists of 13 residues.

Sequenced sample: blood. V gene TRBV28 combines with J gene TRBJ2-2; D remains unclear. This clonotype was obtained from a woman aged 55-70 years in good health. CDR3 nucleotide sequence: TGTGCCAGCAGGCCTCAATCTACCGGGGAGCTGTTTTTT. Translating gives CASRPQSTGELFF.